The 30 T cell receptor beta chains in this list originate from one sample, sequenced in a study of blood T cell repertoires in COVID-19 (TCRdb year 2020). Libraries were prepared through the immunoSEQ multiplex PCR assay. The table comes from immuneACCESS by way of TCRdb, which keeps in-frame sequences with V and J called. Part of the clones is missing from these tables; in studies checked, under half for an unresolved V gene and the rest for unknown reasons. For this sample there are about 100,000 clones; over 75% appear just once. In total, the top ten clones hold 2.4% of the sample. Source material: peripheral blood. The receptors here all came from a human donor in a cohort sampled during active COVID-19.

CDR3 protein: CASSLSHSSGNTIYF. The CDR3 DNA sequence: TGTGCCAGCAGCTTGTCACACAGCTCTGGAAACACCATATATTTT. The chain recombines TRBV5-5 with TRBJ1-3; D gene uncertain. Germline V gene data show CDR1 as SGHKS and CDR2 as YYEKEE (reference sequence). The CDR3 is 15 amino acids. V was cut by 1 base and J by 0 bases, with 8 bases left in between.

This chain connects TRBV7-8 to TRBJ2-7; 10 bases are shared with TRBD2. The CDR3 has 17 amino acids. Germline trimming cut 0 bases from V and 2 bases from J; bases unmatched to any gene: 7. From germline, CDR1 is SGHVS and CDR2 FQNEAQ. In nucleotides, the CDR3 is TGTGCCAGCAGCTTAGCGTCTAGCGGGGGCCCGACCTACGAGCAGTACTTC. Its translation is CASSLASSGGPTYEQYF.

Here the CDR3 reads CASSLGQRYEQYF. The CDR3 bases are TGTGCCAGCAGTCTGGGACAGAGGTACGAGCAGTACTTC. This chain links TRBV27 with TRBJ2-7; TRBD1 matches at 7 bases. Germline V gives CDR1 MNHEY, CDR2 SMNVEV (reference sequence). The CDR3 covers 13 residues. J gave up 4 bases and V 5 bases, and 5 bases lay outside the gene matches.

The chain has TRBV7-9 and TRBJ2-3, with 7 bases identical to TRBD2. Losses at the gene ends were 5 bases for V and 0 bases for J; bases not matched to a gene: 11. The CDR3 totals 17 residues. From germline, CDR1 is SEHNR and CDR2 FQNEAQ (reference sequence). CDR3 protein: CASSRSLLSGSTDTQYF. CDR3 bases: TGTGCCAGCAGCCGCTCGCTACTTAGCGGGAGCACAGATACGCAGTATTTT.

This chain uses TRBV10-3 with TRBJ2-3, with TRBD2 matching 9 bases. The germline V gene has CDR1 ENHRY and CDR2 SYGVKD. The CDR3 has 15 residues. V dropped 3 bases and J dropped 2; count of bases not matched to a gene: 3. CDR3 coding DNA: TGTGCCATCAGTGAAAGCGGGGGGTACACAGATACGCAGTATTTT. This translates into CAISESGGYTDTQYF.

This rearrangement joins TRBV12-5 to TRBJ2-5, with TRBD2 matching 13 bases. CDR1 is LGHNT, CDR2 FRNRAP, per germline. CDR3 length equals 20 residues. V shed 0 bases and J 4 bases; nucleotides not matched to a gene: 14. CDR3 in amino acids: CASGLVRKETSGRSVETQYF. In nucleotides, the CDR3 is TGTGCTAGTGGTTTGGTACGTAAGGAGACTAGCGGGAGGAGCGTAGAGACCCAGTACTTC.

The rearrangement links TRBV28 to TRBJ1-1, with D uncertain. Trimming stripped 5 bases from V and 0 bases from J, with 13 bases between. CDR1 and CDR2 from the germline V gene are MDHEN and SYDVKM. The CDR3 extends over 15 amino acids. The CDR3 sequence is CASSQQLPMNTEAFF. As DNA, the CDR3 is TGTGCCAGCAGTCAACAGCTTCCCATGAACACTGAAGCTTTCTTT.

The V gene is TRBV28, the J gene TRBJ1-3; D gene uncertain. Germline values: CDR1 MDHEN, CDR2 SYDVKM. V was shortened by 10 bases and J by 0 bases, with 13 bases between the two germline ends. CDR3 length: 14 residues. CDR3 loop: CATQAGVSGNTIYF. The CDR3 bases are TGTGCCACCCAGGCCGGGGTCTCTGGAAACACCATATATTTT.

The gene calls are TRBV6-4 and TRBJ2-2; perhaps TRBD2 as D (5 bases). V lost 6 bases to trimming and J lost 1 base, with 9 bases between them. CDR3 length: 14 residues. CDR1 is MRHNA, CDR2 SNTAGT, per germline. CDR3 in DNA: TGTGCCAGCAGGAGGGCAGGGAACACCGGGGAGCTGTTTTTT. Protein sequence: CASRRAGNTGELFF.

The rearrangement joins TRBV5-4 to TRBJ2-1, with TRBD2 identical over 12 bases. CDR3 length equals 17 residues. Germline CDR1 and CDR2: SGHNT and YYREEE (reference sequence). Trimming removed 4 bases from V and 7 bases from J; junction bases left unmatched: 12. CDR3 in amino acids: CASSPVGGTSGLNEQFF. DNA of the CDR3: TGTGCCAGCAGCCCCGTCGGCGGGACTAGCGGGCTAAATGAGCAGTTCTTC.

The chain is built from TRBV3-1 (or the pseudogene TRBV3-2) and TRBJ1-1, with D tentatively TRBD1 (5 bases). Germline-derived CDR1 and CDR2 are LGHDT and YNNKEL (reference sequence). The length of the CDR3 is 14 residues. V dropped 6 bases and J dropped 1 base, with 12 bases sitting between them. The CDR3 coding sequence is TGTGCCAGCAGTCGCCCCGGGGGGAACACTGAAGCTTTCTTT. Protein sequence: CASSRPGGNTEAFF.

This clone was picked up one time. At the DNA level, this CDR3 is encoded by other sequences in the same sample as well. The rearrangement joins TRBV5-1 to TRBJ1-5; tentatively, D is TRBD1 (6 bases). The V end was cut by 0 bases, the J end by 0 bases, with 7 bases between. CDR1 is SGHRS, CDR2 YFSETQ, per germline. The CDR3 loop spans 15 amino acids. CDR3 DNA: TGCGCCAGCAGCTTGGGGACAGCTAGCAATCAGCCCCAGCATTTT. Its protein product is CASSLGTASNQPQHF.

J is TRBJ2-1 and V is TRBV10-3; D gene unclear. The germline gives CDR1 ENHRY, CDR2 SYGVKD. Trimming cost V 4 bases and J 2 bases, with 15 bases left between them. CDR3 length equals 16 residues. The CDR3 reads CAISAVSGATYNEQFF. CDR3 coding DNA: TGTGCCATCAGTGCTGTAAGTGGAGCGACCTACAATGAGCAGTTCTTC.

This clone was observed a single time. V gene TRBV19 combines with J gene TRBJ2-7, with D possibly TRBD1 on 5 matching bases. CDR1 and CDR2 from the germline V gene are LNHDA and SQIVND (reference sequence). Trimming pared 3 bases from V and 3 bases from J, leaving 12 bases between. The CDR3 has 14 amino acids. CDR3: CASSIGRDHYEQYF. The CDR3 DNA reads as TGTGCCAGTAGTATCGGCAGGGATCACTACGAGCAGTACTTC.

CDR3 sequence: CASSVGTSGETQYF. In DNA, the CDR3 is TGTGCCAGCAGCGTAGGGACTAGCGGTGAGACCCAGTACTTC. The V and J genes are TRBV9 and TRBJ2-5; 10 bases align to TRBD2. The V gene end was trimmed by 0 bases and the J gene end by 5 bases; junction bases not matched to a gene: 1. CDR1 and CDR2 (germline): SGDLS, YYNGEE. The length of the CDR3 is 14 residues.

The chain recombines TRBV7-3 with TRBJ1-2; D is possibly TRBD1 (5 bases). CDR1 SGHTA and CDR2 FQGTGA come from the germline V gene. With 2 bases removed from V and 4 bases from J, the gap between germline ends came to 8 bases. The CDR3 length is 13 residues. CDR3 sequence: CASSLPGGYGYTF. As DNA, the CDR3 is TGTGCCAGCAGCTTACCCGGGGGCTATGGCTACACCTTC.

The V gene is TRBV7-3, the J gene TRBJ2-1, with 10 bases lining up with TRBD2. The CDR3 sequence is 15 residues long. The V gene end was trimmed by 3 bases and the J gene end by 6 bases; junction bases not matched to a gene: 5. CDR1 SGHTA and CDR2 FQGTGA come from the germline V gene. The CDR3 sequence is CASSFFSGGFNEQFF. In DNA form, the CDR3 reads TGTGCCAGCAGCTTTTTTAGCGGGGGGTTCAATGAGCAGTTCTTC.

The rearrangement joins TRBV4-1 to TRBJ2-7; D ambiguous. The germline CDR1 and CDR2 sequences are MGHRA and YSYEKL. Trimming left V 1 base short and J 0 bases short, with 10 bases between. This CDR3 has 15 amino acids. Written as DNA, the CDR3 is TGCGCCAGCAGCCAAGTCGGCAGAGGCTCCTACGAGCAGTACTTC. This translates into CASSQVGRGSYEQYF.

The chain recombines TRBV7-3 with TRBJ2-2; perhaps TRBD1 as D (8 bases). CDR1 is SGHTA and CDR2 is FQGTGA in the germline V gene. This CDR3 region has 16 residues. Deletions cut 4 bases from V and 5 bases from J, with 17 bases between. DNA for the CDR3: TGTGCCAGCAGCTCAGGACAGGGCGGGGGAACCGGGGAGCTGTTTTTT. This codes for CASSSGQGGGTGELFF.

V and J are TRBV6-5 and TRBJ2-5; D not certain. The V end lost 5 bases, the J end lost 3 bases, and 16 bases lay between the germline ends. This CDR3 is built from 15 residues. Germline lookup yields CDR1 MNHEY and CDR2 SVGAGI. This CDR3 reads CASSINPVPKETQYF. CDR3 nucleotides: TGTGCCAGCAGTATAAACCCAGTCCCCAAAGAGACCCAGTACTTC.

The chain carries TRBV4-1 and TRBJ1-3; D remains unclear. V lost 4 bases to trimming and J lost 4 bases, with 14 bases between them. CDR3 length equals 15 residues. Germline V gene lookup returns CDR1 MGHRA and CDR2 YSYEKL. The CDR3 DNA reads TGCGCCAGCAGCCCCGCGGGCAGCCAAGGAAACACCATATATTTT. Protein sequence: CASSPAGSQGNTIYF.

The J gene is TRBJ2-3, the V gene TRBV18; D possibly corresponds to TRBD1 (5 bases). The CDR3 contains 14 residues. The V end lost 4 bases, the J end lost 3 bases, and 11 bases lay between the germline ends. CDR1 is KGHSH and CDR2 is LQKENI in the germline V gene. CDR3 protein: CASSRLRDTDTQYF. DNA of the CDR3: TGTGCCAGCTCACGACTCAGGGATACAGATACGCAGTATTTT.

A single count supports this clone. The rearrangement uses TRBV5-1 and TRBJ2-3, with 13 bases lining up with TRBD2. CDR3 length: 16 residues. J gave up 4 bases and V 4 bases, and 6 bases lay outside the gene matches. Germline V gene data show CDR1 as SGHRS and CDR2 as YFSETQ. The CDR3 region is CASSVTSGGASDTQYF. CDR3 DNA: TGCGCCAGCAGCGTTACTAGCGGGGGGGCGTCAGATACGCAGTATTTT.

V and J are TRBV27 and TRBJ2-3, with 8 bases matching TRBD1. The germline V gene encodes CDR1 MNHEY and CDR2 SMNVEV (reference sequence). Trimming took 6 bases from V and 4 from J; bases not matched to a gene: 6. The CDR3 spans 14 residues. In DNA, the CDR3 is TGTGCCAGCAGCTGGACAGGGCCTCCAGATACGCAGTATTTT. Protein sequence: CASSWTGPPDTQYF.

This clone turned up a few times. This chain connects TRBV7-9 to TRBJ1-1; 7 bases align to TRBD1. The CDR3 spans 13 residues. The V and J ends lost 9 bases and 5 bases, in that order; junction bases with no gene match: 9. Germline CDR1 reads SEHNR; CDR2 reads FQNEAQ (reference sequence). CDR3 DNA: TGTGCCAGTTCAGACAGGGTCGCGACTGAAGCTTTCTTT. Encoded protein: CASSDRVATEAFF.

The gene calls are TRBV7-9 and TRBJ2-1; the D is unclear. CDR3 length equals 14 residues. V was pared by 5 bases and J by 7 bases, with 15 bases between. Germline CDR1 is SEHNR and CDR2 is FQNEAQ (reference sequence). Written as DNA, the CDR3 is TGTGCCAGCAGCCCCCCTTTTGCCGGGAATGAGCAGTTCTTC. This translates into CASSPPFAGNEQFF.

In this sample, this clone turned up once. This chain joins TRBV10-1 and TRBJ2-1; TRBD2 agrees at 14 bases. The V gene's germline CDR1 is WNHNN and CDR2 SYGVQD (reference sequence). Trimming at V came to 4 bases and at J to 7 bases, leaving 3 bases not matched to a gene. This CDR3 is built from 15 residues. In DNA, the CDR3 is TGCGCCAGCAGTGGCGGGACTAGCGGGAGAAATGAGCAGTTCTTC. Its protein product is CASSGGTSGRNEQFF.

The V call is TRBV15, the J call TRBJ2-7; the D is unclear. Germline lookup yields CDR1 LNHNV and CDR2 YYDKDF (reference sequence). The V end was cut by 0 bases, the J end by 3 bases, with 6 bases between. CDR3 length equals 13 residues. The CDR3 coding sequence is TGTGCCACCAGCAGAGAATCAGACTACGAGCAGTACTTC. Translated: CATSRESDYEQYF.

The V gene is TRBV11-2, the J gene TRBJ2-3; 11 bases match TRBD2. The CDR3 sequence is 16 residues long. Germline V lookup: CDR1 SGHAT, CDR2 FQNNGV. The junction had 8 bases not matched to a gene; V was cut back by 5 bases and J by 4 bases. The CDR3 DNA is TGTGCCAGCAGCCCTAGCGGACTAGCGGGTTCAGATACGCAGTATTTT. As protein: CASSPSGLAGSDTQYF.

This clone was detected once. The rearrangement links TRBV28 to TRBJ1-3; 8 nucleotides align to TRBD1. This CDR3 contains 15 residues. Germline CDR1 MDHEN, CDR2 SYDVKM. J lost 4 bases, V lost 4 bases, and 6 bases had no gene match. CDR3 loop: CASSSGGEGGNTIYF. CDR3 nucleotides: TGTGCCAGCAGTTCAGGGGGCGAAGGAGGAAACACCATATATTTT.